The next 21 T cell receptor beta chains were all read from a single sample in a study of blood T cell repertoires in COVID-19. Sequenced by immunoSEQ multiplex PCR; TCRdb stores in-frame clones only, minus some. The data show fewer than 250,000 clones, with 80% to 90% seen just once and 4% held by the top ten. Sample: peripheral blood. The receptors come from a man in his forties or fifties with acute or convalescent COVID-19.

The rearrangement uses TRBV7-8 and TRBJ2-7; 9 bases map to TRBD1. Germline lookup yields CDR1 SGHVS and CDR2 FQNEAQ. The CDR3 is 14 amino acids. Germline trimming cut 5 bases from V and 5 bases from J; bases unmatched to any gene: 7. In nucleotides, the CDR3 is TGTGCCAGCAGCACCTACAGGGGGCGGGACGAGCAGTACTTC. Protein: CASSTYRGRDEQYF.

This rearrangement joins TRBV10-2 to TRBJ1-5; 7 nucleotides line up with TRBD1. The CDR3 runs 14 residues. After removal of 3 bases from V and 7 bases from J, the junction contained 6 bases not matched to a gene. From germline, CDR1 is WSHSY and CDR2 SAAADI. The chain's CDR3 is CASSDDRDRQPQHF. The CDR3 DNA reads TGCGCCAGCAGTGACGACAGGGACAGACAGCCCCAGCATTTT.

This chain connects TRBV7-9 to TRBJ1-1; 7 bases are a match to TRBD1. Germline trimming cut 1 base from V and 1 base from J; bases unmatched to any gene: 3. Per the germline V gene, CDR1 is SEHNR and CDR2 is FQNEAQ (reference sequence). CDR3 size: 15 residues. The CDR3 region has the DNA TGTGCCAGCAGCTTAGGGGACAGCGGGAACACTGAAGCTTTCTTT. This sequence encodes CASSLGDSGNTEAFF.

The CDR3 loop is CASTGTQTDTQYF. CDR3 DNA sequence: TGTGCCAGCACCGGGACTCAAACAGATACGCAGTATTTT. V is TRBV7-8 and J is TRBJ2-3, with D perhaps TRBD2 (6 bases). V was clipped by 7 bases and J by 3 bases, with 11 bases between them. CDR1 is SGHVS, CDR2 FQNEAQ, per germline. The CDR3 covers 13 residues. Based on the CDR3 plus reference TRBV7-8 and TRBJ2-3, the full variable domain is GAGVSQSPRYKVAKRGQDVALRCDPISGHVSLFWYQQALGQGPEFLTYFQNEAQLDKSGLPSDRFFAERPEGSVSTLKIQRTQQEDSAVYLCASTGTQTDTQYFGPGTRLTVL.

The gene calls are TRBV11-2 and TRBJ2-2; TRBD1 matches at 9 bases. The ends lost 5 bases at V and 9 bases at J; junction bases unmatched: 7. The length of the CDR3 is 14 residues. The V gene's germline CDR1 is SGHAT and CDR2 FQNNGV. In DNA form, the CDR3 reads TGTGCCAGCAGCCCGGGACAGGGTCCAAGGGAGCTGTTTTTT. Translation gives CASSPGQGPRELFF.

The J gene is TRBJ1-6, the V gene TRBV3-1 (or the pseudogene TRBV3-2); D is uncertain. V lost 4 bases, J lost 10 bases, and 14 bases lay in between. CDR1 LGHDT and CDR2 YNNKEL come from the germline V gene (reference sequence). CDR3 size: 14 residues. CDR3 amino acids: CASSLSRGTSPLHF. In DNA, the CDR3 is TGTGCCAGCAGCCTGTCTCGGGGAACCTCACCCCTCCACTTT.

V usage is TRBV2 and J usage is TRBJ2-1; possibly TRBD1 for D (6 bases). Trimming took 8 bases from V and 5 from J, leaving 22 bases between them. Germline lookup yields CDR1 SNHLY and CDR2 FYNNEI. This CDR3 is 16 amino acids long. Here the CDR3 DNA reads TGTGCCAGCTCCCCCTCGGACCTCAGGGGACACAATGAGCAGTTCTTC. Protein: CASSPSDLRGHNEQFF.

This chain uses TRBV3-1 (or the pseudogene TRBV3-2) with TRBJ2-3, with 9 nucleotides matching TRBD2. The CDR3 covers 16 residues. Losses at the gene ends were 4 bases for V and 3 bases for J; bases not matched to a gene: 8. Germline V CDR1 and CDR2: LGHDT, YNNKEL (reference sequence). This CDR3 reads CASSPLSGSSTDTQYF. The CDR3 coding sequence is TGTGCCAGCAGCCCCCTTAGCGGGAGTTCAACAGATACGCAGTATTTT.

This clone appeared a single time. V gene TRBV5-4 combines with J gene TRBJ2-4; no reliable D call. In germline, CDR1 is SGHNT, CDR2 YYREEE (reference sequence). The CDR3 loop spans 14 amino acids. The V gene lost 0 bases and the J gene lost 0 bases, with 4 bases spanning the gap. CDR3: CASSLDTAKNIQYF. CDR3 DNA: TGTGCCAGCAGCTTGGACACAGCCAAAAACATTCAGTACTTC.

The CDR3: CASSRDRASSYNEQFF. The CDR3 coding sequence is TGCGCCAGCAGTAGAGACAGGGCGAGCTCCTACAATGAGCAGTTCTTC. This chain joins TRBV10-1 and TRBJ2-1; 7 nucleotides match TRBD1. The CDR3 consists of 16 residues. CDR1 is WNHNN and CDR2 is SYGVQD in the germline V gene (reference sequence). V dropped 5 bases and J dropped 0; count of bases not matched to a gene: 7.

The CDR3 loop is CASSFGGELFF. Written as DNA, the CDR3 is TGTGCCAGCTCATTCGGCGGGGAGCTGTTTTTT. V usage is TRBV18 and J usage is TRBJ2-2, with unresolved D. The CDR3 is 11 amino acids. Germline CDR1 reads KGHSH; CDR2 reads LQKENI. V lost 5 bases to trimming and J lost 7 bases, with 5 bases between them.

V usage is TRBV7-8 and J usage is TRBJ2-7, with D possibly TRBD1 on 5 matching bases. The CDR3 length is 13 residues. CDR1 and CDR2 (germline): SGHVS, FQNEAQ. V dropped 1 base and J dropped 3 bases, with 7 bases sitting between them. The CDR3 reads CASSLVDSYEQYF. As DNA, the CDR3 is TGTGCCAGCAGCTTAGTAGACAGCTACGAGCAGTACTTC.

CDR3 residues: CASTQGAEETQYF. The CDR3 region has the DNA TGTGCCAGCACCCAGGGGGCAGAAGAGACCCAGTACTTC. The rearrangement joins TRBV7-9 to TRBJ2-5, with 8 bases aligning to TRBD1. The germline CDR1 and CDR2 sequences are SEHNR and FQNEAQ (reference sequence). The J segment lost 3 bases and the V segment lost 7 bases, leaving 4 bases of the junction unmatched. CDR3 length equals 13 residues.

The chain combines TRBV5-6 with TRBJ2-4; no clear D. This CDR3 spans 14 amino acids. V lost 0 bases, J lost 8 bases, and 12 bases lay in between. Germline V lookup: CDR1 SGHDT, CDR2 YYEEEE. CDR3 sequence reads: CASSLGTVLYIQYF. DNA of the CDR3: TGTGCCAGCAGCTTGGGTACAGTCTTGTACATTCAGTACTTC.

This chain links TRBV9 with TRBJ2-7; D remains ambiguous. V was shortened by 0 bases and J by 7 bases, with 14 bases between the two germline ends. CDR1 and CDR2 (germline): SGDLS, YYNGEE. This CDR3 spans 14 amino acids. CDR3 protein: CASSVDIGAREQYF. The CDR3 coding sequence is TGTGCCAGCAGCGTAGATATAGGAGCGAGAGAGCAGTACTTC.

The rearrangement joins TRBV3-1 (or the pseudogene TRBV3-2) to TRBJ1-1; D is unclear. This CDR3 has 14 amino acids. V was pared by 2 bases and J by 11 bases, with 18 bases between. Germline V lookup: CDR1 LGHDT, CDR2 YNNKEL (reference sequence). CDR3: CASSQFELTPSAFF. The CDR3 nucleotides are TGTGCCAGCAGCCAATTCGAGCTAACCCCATCGGCTTTCTTT.

In this sample, this clone turned up once. J is TRBJ1-2 and V is TRBV27, with TRBD1 matching 7 bases. The CDR3 is made up of 13 amino acids. Germline V lookup: CDR1 MNHEY, CDR2 SMNVEV (reference sequence). Trimming at V came to 5 bases and at J to 9 bases, leaving 9 bases not matched to a gene. CDR3 in amino acids: CASSQRQGLRYTF. DNA of the CDR3: TGTGCCAGCAGTCAACGACAGGGTTTACGCTACACCTTC.

This sequence joins TRBV7-8 and TRBJ2-3; 9 bases match TRBD2. With 5 bases clipped from V and 4 bases from J, the junction kept 10 bases outside the gene matches. The germline V gene has CDR1 SGHVS and CDR2 FQNEAQ. The CDR3 is 16 residues long. CDR3 DNA: TGTGCCAGCAGCCCCCGCGGTAGCGGGAGCCCAGATACGCAGTATTTT. As protein: CASSPRGSGSPDTQYF.

The genes are TRBV11-3 and TRBJ1-2; 7 nucleotides agree with TRBD1. V shed 2 bases and J 2 bases; nucleotides not matched to a gene: 8. Germline values: CDR1 SGHNT, CDR2 YENEEA. The CDR3 sequence is 16 residues long. The CDR3 DNA reads TGTGCCAGCAGCTTACAGGGGGGACGTGGAAACTATGGCTACACCTTC. Translating it yields CASSLQGGRGNYGYTF. The variable domain in full, with the rest retrieved from reference TRBV11-3 and TRBJ1-2, is EAGVVQSPRYKIIEKKQPVAFWCNPISGHNTLYWYLQNLGQGPELLIRYENEEAVDDSQLPKDRFSAERLKGVDSTLKIQPAELGDSAVYLCASSLQGGRGNYGYTFGSGTRLTVV.

This chain links TRBV13 with TRBJ1-6, with 8 bases identical to TRBD1. J was trimmed by 8 bases and V by 5 bases; bases with no gene match: 8. The CDR3 runs to 15 residues. Germline V gene sequence: CDR1 PRHDT, CDR2 FYEKMQ (reference sequence). The CDR3: CASSPGQGGHSPLHF. CDR3 coding DNA: TGTGCCAGCAGCCCCGGACAGGGTGGCCATTCACCCCTCCACTTT.

V is TRBV5-5 and J is TRBJ1-5, with D possibly matching TRBD1 (5 bases). V was trimmed by 3 bases and J by 9 bases, leaving 19 bases between them. The CDR3 runs 15 residues. In germline, CDR1 is SGHKS, CDR2 YYEKEE (reference sequence). CDR3 in amino acids: CASSSGVFGSWPQHF. Here the CDR3 DNA reads TGTGCCAGCAGCTCGGGGGTGTTCGGGTCGTGGCCCCAGCATTTT.